The next 17 T cell receptor beta chains were all read from a single sample in a study of cytomegalovirus exposure and HLA in healthy donors. With 60 Vbeta and 13 Jbeta primers, the PCR was carried out. Generated by immunoSEQ multiplex PCR, the TCRdb table keeps only in-frame clones and is missing some. The data show approximately 150,000 clones, about 71% seen once. Material: PBMCs. The receptors come from a man aged 45-65 years in good health and CMV-seronegative.

This clone showed up just once. The rearrangement uses TRBV7-9 and TRBJ2-1; the D is unclear. The length of the CDR3 is 15 residues. V shed 1 base and J shed 2 bases, with 9 bases lying between them. Germline CDR1 reads SEHNR; CDR2 reads FQNEAQ (reference sequence). CDR3 DNA: TGTGCCAGCAGCTTAGTCCCAGAAACCTACAATGAGCAGTTCTTC. Protein sequence: CASSLVPETYNEQFF.

The V and J genes are TRBV7-3 and TRBJ2-7, with D possibly being TRBD1 (5 bases). CDR3 size: 14 residues. V gave up 2 bases and J gave up 3 bases, with 11 bases separating them. Germline V lookup: CDR1 SGHTA, CDR2 FQGTGA. The CDR3 loop reads CASSLRGDSYEQYF. The DNA for the CDR3 is TGTGCCAGCAGCTTACGCGGTGACAGCTACGAGCAGTACTTC.

The chain joins TRBV29-1 to TRBJ2-4; possible D gene TRBD1, 6 bases. From germline, CDR1 is SQVTM and CDR2 ANQGSEA. The CDR3 is made up of 12 amino acids. Between the trimmed V and J ends, which lost 2 bases and 7 bases, there was a span of 9 bases. In nucleotides, the CDR3 is TGCAGCGTTGAAAGGGGGACGAACATTCAGTACTTC. It yields the protein CSVERGTNIQYF.

The chain's CDR3 is CASSLGVSRTGADIQYF. CDR3 sequence (DNA): TGTGCCAGCAGCTTAGGGGTTAGTAGAACAGGGGCCGACATTCAGTACTTC. The V and J genes are TRBV11-2 and TRBJ2-4; 7 bases align to TRBD1. This CDR3 comprises 17 residues. Trimming cost V 1 base and J 8 bases; bases outside gene matches: 14. Germline lookup yields CDR1 SGHAT and CDR2 FQNNGV.

The chain combines TRBV5-4 with TRBJ2-1, with D possibly TRBD1 on 7 matching bases. The CDR3 has 15 amino acids. With 0 bases removed from V and 5 bases from J, the gap between germline ends came to 12 bases. Germline V CDR1 and CDR2: SGHNT, YYREEE (reference sequence). This CDR3 reads CASSLGRGADNEQFF. The CDR3 DNA reads as TGTGCCAGCAGCTTGGGCAGGGGGGCCGACAATGAGCAGTTCTTC.

V and J are TRBV6-5 and TRBJ2-2; the match to TRBD1 covers 9 bases. The CDR3 is made up of 15 amino acids. V lost 6 bases and J lost 8; bases outside the gene matches: 10. Germline assignment: CDR1 MNHEY and CDR2 SVGAGI. CDR3: CASRYRDRVSGELFF. The DNA of the CDR3 is TGTGCCAGCAGATACCGGGACAGGGTATCTGGGGAGCTGTTTTTT.

This clone was observed a handful of times. This chain joins TRBV2 and TRBJ2-7, with a possible D match to TRBD2 (7 bases). The CDR3 is 14 residues long. Trimming took 8 bases from V and 6 from J, leaving 20 bases between them. Looked up from germline, CDR1 is SNHLY and CDR2 is FYNNEI. CDR3 DNA sequence: TGTGCCAGCGAACTCGGCGTGGGGGGGCGCGAGCAGTACTTC. It encodes CASELGVGGREQYF.

The rearrangement links TRBV11-2 to TRBJ2-7; the match to TRBD1 covers 9 bases. The germline V gene has CDR1 SGHAT and CDR2 FQNNGV. This CDR3 contains 14 residues. J gave up 3 bases and V 4 bases, and 4 bases lay outside the gene matches. This CDR3 reads CASSWTGDSYEQYF. CDR3 nucleotide sequence: TGTGCCAGCAGCTGGACAGGGGACAGCTACGAGCAGTACTTC.

The chain is built from TRBV7-2 and TRBJ2-7, with D possibly being TRBD1 (6 bases). From germline, CDR1 is SGHTA and CDR2 FQGNSA. The CDR3 contains 14 residues. Trimming cost V 2 bases and J 6 bases, with 14 bases left between them. The CDR3 nucleotides are TGTGCCAGCAGCTTATCCAGGCAGGGGACCGAGCAGTACTTC. Translation gives CASSLSRQGTEQYF.

The V and J genes are TRBV18 and TRBJ1-1; 8 nucleotides align to TRBD1. The V and J ends lost 0 bases and 1 base, in that order; junction bases with no gene match: 4. The CDR3 loop spans 16 amino acids. Germline CDR1 reads KGHSH; CDR2 reads LQKENI. Written as DNA, the CDR3 is TGTGCCAGCTCACCACCCTCCGGGACAGGGAACACTGAAGCTTTCTTT. Protein product: CASSPPSGTGNTEAFF.

V and J are TRBV28 and TRBJ1-2, with 7 positions matching TRBD1. J lost 5 bases, V lost 8 bases, and 8 bases had no gene match. The CDR3 sequence is 13 residues long. Germline CDR1 reads MDHEN; CDR2 reads SYDVKM. The CDR3 DNA sequence: TGTGCCAGCTTCGCCGGGACAGCTTATGGCTACACCTTC. Translation: CASFAGTAYGYTF.

The rearrangement joins TRBV4-3 to TRBJ1-5, with D possibly TRBD1 on 5 matching bases. Looked up from germline, CDR1 is LGHNA and CDR2 is YSLEER. Between the trimmed V and J ends, which lost 4 bases and 3 bases, there was a span of 7 bases. The CDR3 consists of 13 residues. The CDR3 DNA reads as TGCGCCAGCAGCCCGACAGACAATCAGCCCCAGCATTTT. Its translation: CASSPTDNQPQHF.

Only one count was recorded for this clone. V usage is TRBV25-1 and J usage is TRBJ1-1; 7 bases map to TRBD1. J was trimmed by 8 bases and V by 3 bases; bases with no gene match: 9. The CDR3 covers 14 residues. Germline values: CDR1 MGHDK, CDR2 SYGVNS. The CDR3 DNA sequence: TGTGCCAGCAGTGACTCTGGGACAGCCGGAGAAGCTTTCTTT. Its protein is CASSDSGTAGEAFF.

This clone was seen only a few times. The V and J genes are TRBV5-1 and TRBJ1-5; D may be TRBD1 (6 bases). From germline, CDR1 is SGHRS and CDR2 YFSETQ. Trimming left V 0 bases short and J 3 bases short, with 10 bases between. This CDR3 spans 15 amino acids. CDR3 residues: CASSLEGVNNQPQHF. CDR3 DNA sequence: TGCGCCAGCAGCTTGGAGGGGGTCAACAATCAGCCCCAGCATTTT.

The V call is TRBV4-1, the J call TRBJ1-1, with a weak D call TRBD1 (5 bases). The CDR3 has 13 residues. The V gene's germline CDR1 is MGHRA and CDR2 YSYEKL. Trimming left V 7 bases short and J 5 bases short, with 14 bases between. CDR3: CASMYRLETEAFF. The CDR3 nucleotides read TGCGCCAGCATGTACAGGTTGGAGACTGAAGCTTTCTTT.

The chain uses TRBV4-1 and TRBJ1-1; 7 bases agree with TRBD1. This CDR3 has 14 residues. V lost 5 bases and J lost 3; bases outside the gene matches: 6. The germline V gene has CDR1 MGHRA and CDR2 YSYEKL. The CDR3 is CASSARGQDTEAFF. Here the CDR3 DNA reads TGCGCCAGCAGCGCGAGGGGGCAGGACACTGAAGCTTTCTTT.

The chain combines TRBV11-2 with TRBJ1-2; the D is unclear. The CDR3 runs 12 residues. Trimming removed 0 bases from V and 7 bases from J, with 6 bases in between. CDR1 is SGHAT and CDR2 is FQNNGV in the germline V gene. The CDR3 nucleotides are TGTGCCAGCAGCTTAGAGCTCGGTGGCTACACCTTC. Translating gives CASSLELGGYTF.